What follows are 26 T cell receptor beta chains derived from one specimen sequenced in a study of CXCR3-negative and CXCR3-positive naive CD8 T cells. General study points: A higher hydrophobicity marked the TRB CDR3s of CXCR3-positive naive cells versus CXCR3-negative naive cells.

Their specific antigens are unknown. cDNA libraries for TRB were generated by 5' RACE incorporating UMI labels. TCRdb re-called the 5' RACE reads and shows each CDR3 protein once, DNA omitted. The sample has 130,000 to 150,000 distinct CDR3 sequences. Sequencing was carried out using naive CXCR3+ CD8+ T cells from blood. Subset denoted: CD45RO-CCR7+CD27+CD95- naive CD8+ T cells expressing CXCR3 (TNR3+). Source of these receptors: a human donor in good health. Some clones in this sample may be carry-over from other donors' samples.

CDR3 residues: CSARGPDREVVTEAFF. The chain joins TRBV20-1 to TRBJ1-1; TCRdb reports TRBD1, a call that lacks DNA to check it against. The CDR3 contains 16 residues. Germline CDR1 DFQATT, CDR2 SNEGSKA (reference sequence).

CDR3 sequence reads: CASSLGYRGQYNEQFF. This rearrangement joins TRBV5-1 to TRBJ2-1; there is no DNA to check the TCRdb D call of TRBD1. The CDR3 has 16 amino acids. In germline, CDR1 is SGHRS, CDR2 YFSETQ.

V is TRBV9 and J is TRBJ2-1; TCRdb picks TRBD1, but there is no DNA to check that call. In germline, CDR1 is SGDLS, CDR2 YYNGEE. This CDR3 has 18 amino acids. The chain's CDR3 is CASSVEDETGTGLGEQFF.

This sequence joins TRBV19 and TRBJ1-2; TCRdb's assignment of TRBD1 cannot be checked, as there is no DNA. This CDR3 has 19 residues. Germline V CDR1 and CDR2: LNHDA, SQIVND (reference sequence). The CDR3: CASRPPKYRDRGLNYGYTF.

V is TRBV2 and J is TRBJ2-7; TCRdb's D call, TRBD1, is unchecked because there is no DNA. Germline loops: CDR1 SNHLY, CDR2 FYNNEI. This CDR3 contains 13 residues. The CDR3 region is CASIRLGGYEQYF. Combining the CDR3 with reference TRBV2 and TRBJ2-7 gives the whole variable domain EPEVTQTPSHQVTQMGQEVILRCVPISNHLYFYWYRQILGQKVEFLVSFYNNEISEKSEIFDDQFSVERPDGSNFTLKIRSTKLEDSAMYFCASIRLGGYEQYFGPGTRLTVT.

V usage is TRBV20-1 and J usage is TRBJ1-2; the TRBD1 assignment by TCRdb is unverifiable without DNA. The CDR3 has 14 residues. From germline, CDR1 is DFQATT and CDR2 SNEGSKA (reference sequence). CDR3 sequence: CSARAGGVPRGYTF.

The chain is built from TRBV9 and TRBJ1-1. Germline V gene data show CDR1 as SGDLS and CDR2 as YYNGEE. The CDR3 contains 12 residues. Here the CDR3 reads CASSTGNTEAFF. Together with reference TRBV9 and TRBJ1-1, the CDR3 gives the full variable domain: DSGVTQTPKHLITATGQRVTLRCSPRSGDLSVYWYQQSLDQGLQFLIQYYNGEERAKGNILERFSAQQFPDLHSELNLSSLELGDSALYFCASSTGNTEAFFGQGTRLTVV.

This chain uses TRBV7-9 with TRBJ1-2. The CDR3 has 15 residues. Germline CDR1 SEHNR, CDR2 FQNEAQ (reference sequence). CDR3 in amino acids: CASSLVGLKNYGYTF.

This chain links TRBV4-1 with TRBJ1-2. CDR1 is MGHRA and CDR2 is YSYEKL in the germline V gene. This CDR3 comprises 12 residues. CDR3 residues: CASSQGGWGYTF.

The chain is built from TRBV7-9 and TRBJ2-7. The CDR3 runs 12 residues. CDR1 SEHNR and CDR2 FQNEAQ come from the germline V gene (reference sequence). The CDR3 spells CASSLGTNEQYF.

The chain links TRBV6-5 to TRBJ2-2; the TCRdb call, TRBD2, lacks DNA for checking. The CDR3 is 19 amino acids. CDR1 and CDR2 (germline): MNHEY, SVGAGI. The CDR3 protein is CASSYSGPGLAENTGELFF.

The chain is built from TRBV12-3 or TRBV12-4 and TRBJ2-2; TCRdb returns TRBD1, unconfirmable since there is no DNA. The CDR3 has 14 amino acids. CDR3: CASIPQGQGVELFF.

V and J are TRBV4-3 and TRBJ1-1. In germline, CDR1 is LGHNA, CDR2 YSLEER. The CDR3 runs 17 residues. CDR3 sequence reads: CASSQDRTAPGGTEAFF.

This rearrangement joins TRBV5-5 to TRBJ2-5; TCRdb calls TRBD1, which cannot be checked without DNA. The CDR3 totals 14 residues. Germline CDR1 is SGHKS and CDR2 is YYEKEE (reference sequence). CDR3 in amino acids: CASSSHPGEETQYF.

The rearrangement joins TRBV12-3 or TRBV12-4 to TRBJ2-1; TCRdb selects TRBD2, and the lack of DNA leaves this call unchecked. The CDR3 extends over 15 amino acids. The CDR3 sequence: CASSLPGLAGHEQFF.

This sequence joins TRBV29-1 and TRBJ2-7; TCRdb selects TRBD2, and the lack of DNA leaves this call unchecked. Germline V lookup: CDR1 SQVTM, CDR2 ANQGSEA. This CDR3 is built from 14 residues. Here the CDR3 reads CSVAPLADPYEQYF.

This chain's CDR3 is CASSPGQGSQPQHF. The chain links TRBV12-3 or TRBV12-4 to TRBJ1-5; the TCRdb D gene call, TRBD1, has no DNA to confirm it. The CDR3 contains 14 residues.

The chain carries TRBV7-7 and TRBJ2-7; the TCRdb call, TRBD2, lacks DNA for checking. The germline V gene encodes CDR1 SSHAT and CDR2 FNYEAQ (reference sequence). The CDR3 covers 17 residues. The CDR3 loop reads CASSLVPFGGAGYEQYF.

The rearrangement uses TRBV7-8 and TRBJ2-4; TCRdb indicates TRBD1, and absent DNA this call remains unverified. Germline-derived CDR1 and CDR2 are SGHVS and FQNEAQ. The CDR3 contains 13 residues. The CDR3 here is CASSLLGENIQYF.

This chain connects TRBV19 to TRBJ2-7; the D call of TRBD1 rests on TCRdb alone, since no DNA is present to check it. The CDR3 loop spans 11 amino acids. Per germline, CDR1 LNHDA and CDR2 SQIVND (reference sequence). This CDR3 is CASSIGGEQYF. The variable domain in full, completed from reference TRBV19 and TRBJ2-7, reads DGGITQSPKYLFRKEGQNVTLSCEQNLNHDAMYWYRQDPGQGLRLIYYSQIVNDFQKGDIAEGYSVSREKKESFPLTVTSAQKNPTAFYLCASSIGGEQYFGPGTRLTVT.

Here the CDR3 reads CSARTGSGDTQYF. J is TRBJ2-3 and V is TRBV29-1; TCRdb lists TRBD1, though no DNA is available to test this call. Germline V gene data show CDR1 as SQVTM and CDR2 as ANQGSEA. The length of the CDR3 is 13 residues.

This CDR3 reads CASSSGLAGASTDTQYF. This chain uses TRBV12-3 or TRBV12-4 with TRBJ2-3; TCRdb picks TRBD2, but there is no DNA to check that call. This CDR3 is 17 amino acids long.

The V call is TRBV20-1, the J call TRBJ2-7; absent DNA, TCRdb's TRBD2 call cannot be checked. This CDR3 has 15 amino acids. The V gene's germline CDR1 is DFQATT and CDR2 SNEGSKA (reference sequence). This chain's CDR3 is CSAPRLAEISYEQYF.

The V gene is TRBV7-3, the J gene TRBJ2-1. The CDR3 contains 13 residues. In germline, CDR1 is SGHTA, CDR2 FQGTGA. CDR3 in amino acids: CASSLLEWGEQFF.

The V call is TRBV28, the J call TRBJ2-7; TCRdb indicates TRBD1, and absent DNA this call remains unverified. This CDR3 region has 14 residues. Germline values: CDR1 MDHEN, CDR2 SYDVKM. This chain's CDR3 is CASSLQATSYEQYF.

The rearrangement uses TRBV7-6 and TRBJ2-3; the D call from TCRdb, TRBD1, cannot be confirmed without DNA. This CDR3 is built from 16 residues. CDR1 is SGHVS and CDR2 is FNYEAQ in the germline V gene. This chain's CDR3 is CASSQLGARTQDTQYF.